These T cell receptor beta chains were read from a single sample in a study of blood T cell repertoires in COVID-19. Profiling relied on immunoSEQ multiplex PCR, and the TCRdb table lists in-frame clones only, not all of them. Of approximately 290,000 clones listed, about 85% are singletons. The sequenced material came from peripheral blood. These receptors all come from a human donor with COVID-19, enrolled during active disease. The donor label of this sample is uncertain. Each CDR3 is given with its conserved first and last residue. The D gene is left open where the match is weak.

d_call	v_call	j_call	cdr3_nt	cdr3_aa
TRBD2	TRBV27	TRBJ2-3	TGTGCCAGCAGTTTATGGGCGGGAGGGCCTGGCACAGATACGCAGTATTTT	CASSLWAGGPGTDTQYF
TRBD1	TRBV5-8	TRBJ1-4	TGTGCCAGCAGCTTAACCTTGGGGACAGGCGAAAAACTGTTTTTT	CASSLTLGTGEKLFF
TRBD1	TRBV7-9	TRBJ1-5	TGTGCCAGCAGCTTAGTGGTCGGACAGGCGAATCAGCCCCAGCATTTT	CASSLVVGQANQPQHF
NA	TRBV7-9	TRBJ1-2	TGTGCCAGCAGCTTACGAGACAGCAGGAGAATGGGCTACACCTTC	CASSLRDSRRMGYTF
NA	TRBV2	TRBJ2-2	TGTGCCAGCAGTGATACAGGGTTCACCGGGGAGCTGTTTTTT	CASSDTGFTGELFF
NA	TRBV5-1	TRBJ1-3	TGCGCCAGCAGCTCTGACAGGCTTGCTGGAAACACCATATATTTT	CASSSDRLAGNTIYF
TRBD1	TRBV11-3	TRBJ1-3	TGTGCCAGCAGCTCCGGGAGGACAGGGGACACCATATATTTT	CASSSGRTGDTIYF
NA	TRBV6-5	TRBJ1-2	TGTGCCAGCAGTTACTCTGAGGGTACGACTCGTGGCTACACCTTC	CASSYSEGTTRGYTF
TRBD1	TRBV3-1/TRBV3-2	TRBJ1-6	TGTGCCAGCAGCCGGGACAGCTATAATTCACCCCTCCACTTT	CASSRDSYNSPLHF
TRBD1	TRBV9	TRBJ1-4	TGTGCCAGCAGCGTGTCCGGGACAGGGGATGAAAAACTGTTTTTT	CASSVSGTGDEKLFF
TRBD1	TRBV6-2/TRBV6-3	TRBJ2-3	TGTGCCAGCAGTTACAAGGGGGCAGGCGGCACAGATACGCAGTATTTT	CASSYKGAGGTDTQYF
TRBD2	TRBV5-1	TRBJ2-5	TGCGCCAGCAGCTTGGTTAGCGGGAGGCCAGAGACCCAGTACTTC	CASSLVSGRPETQYF